Described below is a single TCR beta chain sequence and its context. CDR1 and CDR2 from the germline V gene are MNHEY and SMNVEV (reference sequence). The CDR3 sequence is 13 residues long. V lost 4 bases and J 5 bases, leaving 11 bases between the germline ends. As processed by the authors: Estimation of nucleated cell counts was performed using reference gene primer amplification. The repertoire was sequenced with immunoSEQ multiplex PCR; TCRdb's copy has only in-frame clones and lacks some. That table furnishes V, J and clone size, whereas the DNA furnished D and trimming. The sample shows under 250,000 clones, approximately 78% of them seen only once. The data belong to a study of blood T cell repertoires in COVID-19. Study-wide context: The United States, Italy and Spain supplied acute and convalescent COVID-19 samples. PBMCs, B-cell-depleted T cells, or T cells provided the cDNA or gDNA that made up the material.

Patients at the Seattle site were enrolled during active infection and followed longitudinally. The receptor comes from a woman aged 70-85 years with COVID-19, enrolled during active disease. The chain links TRBV27 to TRBJ2-5, with D perhaps TRBD2 (6 bases). Input material: peripheral blood. The CDR3 DNA sequence: TGTGCCAGCAGTTCCCGCGCGGGGGAGACCCAGTACTTC. It translates to CASSSRAGETQYF.